The 17 T cell receptor beta chains presented below share a single source sample, sequenced in a study of T cells in localized non-small cell lung cancer. Measured with immunoSEQ multiplex PCR; TCRdb has only the in-frame clones, and not every one. This table has tens of thousands of clones, roughly 90% appearing once. The material was peripheral blood, obtained before any cancer treatment. The receptors originated from a male donor aged 60 or over with stage I squamous cell lung carcinoma.

The chain is built from TRBV6-6 and TRBJ1-3; 7 bases agree with TRBD1. The CDR3 covers 12 residues. Trimming took 11 bases from V and 7 from J; bases not matched to a gene: 8. Germline V gene data show CDR1 as MNHNY and CDR2 as SVGAGI (reference sequence). The CDR3 DNA is TGTGCCTCACAGGGGATGAAGAACACCATATATTTT. This translates into CASQGMKNTIYF.

The table lists this clone with a count of one. At one end, the junction sequence differs from germline, possibly due to a read error. The chain carries TRBV5-8 and TRBJ1-5; a weak D match, TRBD1 (5 bases). The CDR3 consists of 14 residues. Germline V gene data show CDR1 as SGHTS and CDR2 as YDEGEE. CDR3 protein: CASSSGKSSQPQHF. In DNA, the CDR3 is TGTGCCAGCAGCTCAGGGAAGAGCAGTCAGCCCCAGCATTTT.

This clone was seen a handful of times. The V call is TRBV7-2, the J call TRBJ1-1; no firm D call. Germline CDR1 reads SGHTA; CDR2 reads FQGNSA. V was pared by 8 bases and J by 0 bases, with 10 bases between. The CDR3 has 13 residues. CDR3 nucleotides: TGTGCCAGCGGAGGCCAACTGAACACTGAAGCTTTCTTT. Its protein product is CASGGQLNTEAFF.

This clone was picked up a small number of times. This chain connects TRBV6-1 to TRBJ1-6; D possibly corresponds to TRBD1 (5 bases). Between the trimmed V and J ends, which lost 7 bases and 5 bases, there was a span of 12 bases. CDR1 is MNHNS, CDR2 SASEGT, per germline. The CDR3 covers 14 residues. CDR3 residues: CASTPGRNNSPLHF. The CDR3 bases are TGTGCCAGCACCCCGGGACGGAATAATTCACCCCTCCACTTT.

This sequence joins TRBV5-1 and TRBJ2-1; D ambiguous. CDR1 and CDR2 from the germline V gene are SGHRS and YFSETQ. The germline V and J ends were trimmed by 3 bases and 4 bases, with 11 bases remaining between them. The CDR3 is 14 amino acids. CDR3: CASSWSPGYNEQFF. The CDR3 DNA reads TGCGCCAGCAGCTGGAGCCCGGGTTACAATGAGCAGTTCTTC.

This chain connects TRBV18 to TRBJ1-5; 8 bases agree with TRBD1. The CDR3 covers 15 residues. V lost 6 bases and J lost 6; bases outside the gene matches: 10. CDR1 and CDR2 from the germline V gene are KGHSH and LQKENI. The CDR3 region is CASSPATGDGQPQHF. The CDR3 DNA reads TGTGCCAGCTCCCCCGCGACAGGGGACGGTCAGCCCCAGCATTTT.

This rearrangement joins TRBV30 to TRBJ2-3; TRBD2 aligns across 12 bases. J was trimmed by 1 base and V by 8 bases; bases with no gene match: 4. Germline V lookup: CDR1 GTSNPN, CDR2 SVGIG (reference sequence). The CDR3 spans 14 residues. The CDR3 region is CAHRLAGGTDTQYF. The CDR3, as DNA: TGTGCCCATCGACTAGCGGGGGGCACAGATACGCAGTATTTT. Complete variable domain (other parts from reference TRBV30 and TRBJ2-3): SQTIHQWPATLVQPVGSPLSLECTVEGTSNPNLYWYRQAAGRGLQLLFYSVGIGQISSEVPQNLSASRPQDRQFILSSKKLLLSDSGFYLCAHRLAGGTDTQYFGPGTRLTVL.

This chain joins TRBV18 and TRBJ2-5, with D possibly being TRBD1 (6 bases). The CDR3 contains 14 residues. V was pared by 6 bases and J by 1 base, with 12 bases between. Germline assignment: CDR1 KGHSH and CDR2 LQKENI. The DNA of the CDR3 is TGTGCCAGCTCCTTCGGACAGTCCCAAGAGACCCAGTACTTC. Its translation is CASSFGQSQETQYF.

This clone was detected only once. The CDR3 here is CASRGTALDNEQFF. The CDR3 DNA reads TGTGCCAGTAGGGGGACAGCCTTAGACAATGAGCAGTTCTTC. The genes are TRBV19 and TRBJ2-1; 7 bases line up with TRBD1. Trimming removed 6 bases from V and 5 bases from J; junction bases left unmatched: 7. Germline V lookup: CDR1 LNHDA, CDR2 SQIVND (reference sequence). The CDR3 totals 14 residues.

The chain joins TRBV6-5 to TRBJ2-3; D is undetermined. Trimming took 3 bases from V and 0 from J, leaving 7 bases between them. The CDR3 is 14 amino acids. The germline CDR1 and CDR2 sequences are MNHEY and SVGAGI. CDR3 region: CASSYSRSTDTQYF. CDR3 DNA: TGTGCCAGCAGTTATAGTCGGAGCACAGATACGCAGTATTTT.

The gene calls are TRBV9 and TRBJ1-6; a weak D match, TRBD1 (6 bases). The germline V gene has CDR1 SGDLS and CDR2 YYNGEE. The CDR3 length is 14 residues. V lost 8 bases to trimming and J lost 1 base, with 10 bases between them. CDR3 sequence reads: CASTQGSYNSPLHF. The CDR3 bases are TGTGCCAGTACTCAGGGGTCCTATAATTCACCCCTCCACTTT. Together with reference TRBV9 and TRBJ1-6, the CDR3 gives the full variable domain: DSGVTQTPKHLITATGQRVTLRCSPRSGDLSVYWYQQSLDQGLQFLIQYYNGEERAKGNILERFSAQQFPDLHSELNLSSLELGDSALYFCASTQGSYNSPLHFGNGTRLTVT.

The V and J genes are TRBV10-1 and TRBJ2-7, with TRBD2 identical over 10 bases. Germline CDR1 and CDR2: WNHNN and SYGVQD (reference sequence). The V and J ends lost 5 bases and 6 bases, in that order; junction bases with no gene match: 7. The CDR3 spans 14 residues. The CDR3 sequence: CASSPASSGSEQYF. The CDR3 region has the DNA TGCGCCAGCAGTCCGGCGTCTAGCGGGAGCGAGCAGTACTTC.

The V call is TRBV14, the J call TRBJ2-3, with 7 bases lining up with TRBD1. Germline-derived CDR1 and CDR2 are SGHDN and FVKESK. J was trimmed by 2 bases and V by 4 bases; bases with no gene match: 3. CDR3 length: 14 amino acids. CDR3 in DNA: TGTGCCAGCAGCCCGGGGACAGCCACAGATACGCAGTATTTT. Translated: CASSPGTATDTQYF.

For the CDR3, the DNA is TGTGCCAGTAGTATAGGATCTACAGGGGGGTACACTGAAGCTTTCTTT. This gives the protein CASSIGSTGGYTEAFF. This chain uses TRBV19 with TRBJ1-1, with 8 nucleotides matching TRBD1. Germline assignment: CDR1 LNHDA and CDR2 SQIVND (reference sequence). CDR3 length equals 16 residues. The trim removed 1 base at V and 3 bases at J, leaving 7 bases unmatched. The variable domain in full, with the rest retrieved from reference TRBV19 and TRBJ1-1, is DGGITQSPKYLFRKEGQNVTLSCEQNLNHDAMYWYRQDPGQGLRLIYYSQIVNDFQKGDIAEGYSVSREKKESFPLTVTSAQKNPTAFYLCASSIGSTGGYTEAFFGQGTRLTVV.

The chain combines TRBV30 with TRBJ1-5; D may be TRBD1 (6 bases). Germline values: CDR1 GTSNPN, CDR2 SVGIG (reference sequence). The germline V and J ends were trimmed by 2 bases and 3 bases, with 8 bases remaining between them. The CDR3 is 13 amino acids. CDR3 bases: TGTGCCTGGAGTAGGGGGGACAATCAGCCCCAGCATTTT. Protein product: CAWSRGDNQPQHF.

In its sample, this clone was seen once. V and J are TRBV5-1 and TRBJ2-5; TRBD1 matches at 12 bases. V lost 3 bases, J lost 4 bases, and 7 bases stayed unmatched. This CDR3 is 16 amino acids long. The germline V gene has CDR1 SGHRS and CDR2 YFSETQ. The CDR3 DNA follows: TGCGCCAGCAGCTCAACCGGGACAGGGGGCCGAGAGACCCAGTACTTC. Translated: CASSSTGTGGRETQYF.

With respect to this clone: The junction shows a germline mismatch at one end, possibly a read error. Here the CDR3 reads CASSPGQGTGELFF. The DNA of the CDR3 is TGTGCTAGCAGCCCCGGACAAGGTACCGGGGAGCTGTTTTTT. This chain links TRBV7-7 with TRBJ2-2; TRBD1 might be the D (5 bases). Germline V gives CDR1 SSHAT, CDR2 FNYEAQ (reference sequence). This CDR3 has 14 residues.